This T cell receptor (beta chain) was identified during a study of regulatory dendritic cells for organ transplantation. The table came from immunoSEQ multiplex PCR; TCRdb's copy has only in-frame clones and leaves some out. Of almost 35,000 clones listed, roughly nine tenths were seen once; the top ten hold over 0.06%. Notes on this clone: Its target is unknown. A read error may produce the germline difference seen at one junction end.

CD4+ or CD8+ T cells were sorted as naive CD45RA+ or memory CD45RO+. Germline CDR1 is SGHTA and CDR2 is FQGNSA. The CDR3 has 14 residues. Study results and caveats: Regulatory dendritic cells appeared to expand memory CD8+ clones less than mature ones. The authors noted considerable between-person heterogeneity in alloreactive memory CD8+ cells. Among resting subsets, memory CD8+ cells contained the most alloreactive clonotypes.

The rearrangement links TRBV7-2 to TRBJ2-3, with TRBD2 matching over 8 bases. What was sequenced was naive CD4+ T cells from blood. Regarding subset: CD45RA+ naive T cells. The TCR was taken from a human donor in good health. The CDR3, as DNA: TGTGCCAGCAGTTTAGCTGTAGCGGGGACCTTTCCCTATTTT. Translated: CASSLAVAGTFPYF. Full variable domain (remainder filled in from reference TRBV7-2 and TRBJ2-3): GAGVSQSPSNKVTEKGKDVELRCDPISGHTALYWYRQSLGQGLEFLIYFQGNSAPDKSGLPSDRFSAERTGGSVSTLTIQRTQQEDSAVYLCASSLAVAGTFPYFGPGTRLTVL.